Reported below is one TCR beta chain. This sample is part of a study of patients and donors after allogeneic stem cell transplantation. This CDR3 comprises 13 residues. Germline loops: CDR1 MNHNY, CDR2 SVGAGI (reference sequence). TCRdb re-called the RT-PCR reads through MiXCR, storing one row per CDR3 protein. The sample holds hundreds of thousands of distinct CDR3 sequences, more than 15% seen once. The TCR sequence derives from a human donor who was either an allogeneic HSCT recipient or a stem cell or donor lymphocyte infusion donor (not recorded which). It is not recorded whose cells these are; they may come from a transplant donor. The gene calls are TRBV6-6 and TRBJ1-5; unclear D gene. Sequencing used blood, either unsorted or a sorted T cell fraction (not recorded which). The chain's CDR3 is CAHGRLFNQPQHF. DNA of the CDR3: TGTGCACACGGACGGCTATTCAATCAGCCCCAGCATTTT.